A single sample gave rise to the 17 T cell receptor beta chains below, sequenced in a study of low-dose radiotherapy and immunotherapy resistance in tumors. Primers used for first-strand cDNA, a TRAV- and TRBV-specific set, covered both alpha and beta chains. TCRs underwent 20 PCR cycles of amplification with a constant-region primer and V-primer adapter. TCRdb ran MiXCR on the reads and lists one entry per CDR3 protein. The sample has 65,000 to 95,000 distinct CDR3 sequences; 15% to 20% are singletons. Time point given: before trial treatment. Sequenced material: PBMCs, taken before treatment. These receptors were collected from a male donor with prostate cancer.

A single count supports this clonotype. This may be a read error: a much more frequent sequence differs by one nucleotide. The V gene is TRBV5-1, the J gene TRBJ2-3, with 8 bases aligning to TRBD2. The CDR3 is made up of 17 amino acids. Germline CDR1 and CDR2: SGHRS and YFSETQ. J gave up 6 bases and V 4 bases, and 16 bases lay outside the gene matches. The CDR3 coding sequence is TGCGCCAGCAGCCTACCGGGACTAGTGGCCGGGCTGGATACGCAGTATTTT. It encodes CASSLPGLVAGLDTQYF.

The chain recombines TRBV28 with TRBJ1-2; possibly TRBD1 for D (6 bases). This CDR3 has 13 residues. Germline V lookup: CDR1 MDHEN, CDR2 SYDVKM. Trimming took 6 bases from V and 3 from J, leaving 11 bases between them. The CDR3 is CASSHGQYYGYTF. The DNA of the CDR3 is TGTGCCAGCAGCCATGGACAGTACTATGGCTACACCTTC.

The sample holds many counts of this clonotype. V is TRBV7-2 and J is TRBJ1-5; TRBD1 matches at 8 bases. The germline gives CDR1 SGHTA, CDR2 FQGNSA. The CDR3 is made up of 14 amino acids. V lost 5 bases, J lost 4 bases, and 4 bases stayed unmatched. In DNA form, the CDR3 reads TGTGCCAGCAGCACCCGACAGGGGAATCAGCCCCAGCATTTT. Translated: CASSTRQGNQPQHF.

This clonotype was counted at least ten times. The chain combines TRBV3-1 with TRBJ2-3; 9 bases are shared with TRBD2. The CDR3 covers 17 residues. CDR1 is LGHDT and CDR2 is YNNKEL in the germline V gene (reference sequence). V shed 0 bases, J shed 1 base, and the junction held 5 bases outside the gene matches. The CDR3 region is CASSQENLAGRTDTQYF. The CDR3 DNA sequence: TGTGCCAGCAGCCAAGAGAACCTAGCGGGGCGCACAGATACGCAGTATTTT.

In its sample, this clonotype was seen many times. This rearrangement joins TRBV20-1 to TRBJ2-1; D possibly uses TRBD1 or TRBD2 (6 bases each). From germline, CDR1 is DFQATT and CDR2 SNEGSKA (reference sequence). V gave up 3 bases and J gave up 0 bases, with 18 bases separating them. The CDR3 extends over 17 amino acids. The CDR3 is CSARPLGGPSSYNEQFF. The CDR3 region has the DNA TGCAGTGCTAGGCCCCTTGGGGGGCCGAGCTCCTACAATGAGCAGTTCTTC.

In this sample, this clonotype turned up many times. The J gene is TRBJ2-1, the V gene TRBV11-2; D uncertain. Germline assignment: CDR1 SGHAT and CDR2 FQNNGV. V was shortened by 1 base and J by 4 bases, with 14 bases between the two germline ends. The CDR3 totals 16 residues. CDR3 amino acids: CASSLGARLQYNEQFF. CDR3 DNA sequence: TGTGCCAGCAGCTTAGGGGCCCGACTCCAGTACAATGAGCAGTTCTTC.

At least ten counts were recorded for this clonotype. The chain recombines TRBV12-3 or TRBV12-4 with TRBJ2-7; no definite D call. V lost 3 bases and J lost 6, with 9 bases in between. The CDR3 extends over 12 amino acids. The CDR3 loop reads CASSFRVREQYF. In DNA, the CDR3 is TGTGCCAGCAGTTTTCGTGTTCGCGAGCAGTACTTC.

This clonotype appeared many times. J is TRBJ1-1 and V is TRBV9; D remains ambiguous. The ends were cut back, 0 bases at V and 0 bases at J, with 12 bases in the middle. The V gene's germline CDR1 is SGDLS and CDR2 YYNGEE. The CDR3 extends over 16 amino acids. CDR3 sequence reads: CASSVVNSGMNTEAFF. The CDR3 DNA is TGTGCCAGCAGCGTAGTCAACAGTGGCATGAACACTGAAGCTTTCTTT.

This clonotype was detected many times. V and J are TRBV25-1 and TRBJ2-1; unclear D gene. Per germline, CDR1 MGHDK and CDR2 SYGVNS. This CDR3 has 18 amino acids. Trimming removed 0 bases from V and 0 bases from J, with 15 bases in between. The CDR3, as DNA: TGTGCCAGCAGTGAATACCCCCCCCGGACGGGCTCCTACAATGAGCAGTTCTTC. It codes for CASSEYPPRTGSYNEQFF. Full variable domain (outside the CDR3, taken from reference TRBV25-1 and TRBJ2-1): EADIYQTPRYLVIGTGKKITLECSQTMGHDKMYWYQQDPGMELHLIHYSYGVNSTEKGDLSSESTVSRIRTEHFPLTLESARPSHTSQYLCASSEYPPRTGSYNEQFFGPGTRLTVL.

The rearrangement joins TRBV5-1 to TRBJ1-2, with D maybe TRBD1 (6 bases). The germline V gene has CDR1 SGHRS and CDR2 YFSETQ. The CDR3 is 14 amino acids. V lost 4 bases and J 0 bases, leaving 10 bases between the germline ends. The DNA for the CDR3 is TGCGCCAGCAGCCCCGGGGACACTAACTATGGCTACACCTTC. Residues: CASSPGDTNYGYTF. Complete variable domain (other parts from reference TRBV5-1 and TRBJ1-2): KAGVTQTPRYLIKTRGQQVTLSCSPISGHRSVSWYQQTPGQGLQFLFEYFSETQRNKGNFPGRFSGRQFSNSRSEMNVSTLELGDSALYLCASSPGDTNYGYTFGSGTRLTVV.

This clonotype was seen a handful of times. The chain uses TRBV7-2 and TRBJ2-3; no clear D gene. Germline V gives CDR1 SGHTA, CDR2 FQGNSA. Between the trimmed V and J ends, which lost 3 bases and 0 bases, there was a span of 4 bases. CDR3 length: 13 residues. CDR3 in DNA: TGTGCCAGCAGCTTTTCTAGCACAGATACGCAGTATTTT. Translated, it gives CASSFSSTDTQYF.

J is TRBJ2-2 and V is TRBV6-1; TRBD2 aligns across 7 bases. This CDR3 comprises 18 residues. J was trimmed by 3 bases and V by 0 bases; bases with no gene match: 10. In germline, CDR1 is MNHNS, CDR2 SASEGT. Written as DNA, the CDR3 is TGTGCCAGCAGTGAAGCGCTTCGGGGGAGGGTGGACACCGGGGAGCTGTTTTTT. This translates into CASSEALRGRVDTGELFF.

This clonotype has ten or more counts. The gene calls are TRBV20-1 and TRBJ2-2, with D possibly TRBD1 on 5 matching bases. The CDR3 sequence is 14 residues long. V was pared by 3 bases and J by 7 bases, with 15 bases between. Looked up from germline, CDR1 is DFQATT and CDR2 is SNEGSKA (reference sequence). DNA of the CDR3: TGCAGTGCTAGTTTCGGACCTCAGGGCGGGGAGCTGTTTTTT. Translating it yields CSASFGPQGGELFF.

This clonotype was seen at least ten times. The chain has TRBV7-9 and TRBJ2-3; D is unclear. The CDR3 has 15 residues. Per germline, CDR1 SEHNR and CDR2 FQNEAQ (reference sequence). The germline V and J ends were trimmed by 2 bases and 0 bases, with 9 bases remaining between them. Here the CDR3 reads CASSLLETSTDTQYF. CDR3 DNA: TGTGCCAGCAGCTTATTGGAGACTAGCACAGATACGCAGTATTTT.

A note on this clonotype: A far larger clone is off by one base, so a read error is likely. CDR3 nucleotides: TGTGCCAGCAGTGAAGTAGGATGGGACAGCCCTAGTGAAAAACTGTTTTTT. As protein: CASSEVGWDSPSEKLFF. The chain couples TRBV6-8 to TRBJ1-4, with TRBD1 identical over 7 bases. The germline V gene has CDR1 MNHGY and CDR2 SAAAGT. The CDR3 extends over 17 amino acids. Trimming removed 5 bases from V and 7 bases from J; junction bases left unmatched: 16.

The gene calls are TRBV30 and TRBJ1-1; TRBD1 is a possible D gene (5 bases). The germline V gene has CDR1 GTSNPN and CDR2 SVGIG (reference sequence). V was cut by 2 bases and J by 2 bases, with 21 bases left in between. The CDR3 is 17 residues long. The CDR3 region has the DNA TGTGCCTGGAGTCCCGCGACAGACGGGACGGGAAACACTGAAGCTTTCTTT. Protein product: CAWSPATDGTGNTEAFF.

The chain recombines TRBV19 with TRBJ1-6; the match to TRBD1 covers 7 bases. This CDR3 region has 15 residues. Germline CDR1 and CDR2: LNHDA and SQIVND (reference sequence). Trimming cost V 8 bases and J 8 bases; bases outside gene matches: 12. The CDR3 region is CASRFSGTADSPLHF. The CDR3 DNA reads TGTGCCAGTCGTTTTTCCGGGACAGCAGATTCACCCCTCCACTTT.